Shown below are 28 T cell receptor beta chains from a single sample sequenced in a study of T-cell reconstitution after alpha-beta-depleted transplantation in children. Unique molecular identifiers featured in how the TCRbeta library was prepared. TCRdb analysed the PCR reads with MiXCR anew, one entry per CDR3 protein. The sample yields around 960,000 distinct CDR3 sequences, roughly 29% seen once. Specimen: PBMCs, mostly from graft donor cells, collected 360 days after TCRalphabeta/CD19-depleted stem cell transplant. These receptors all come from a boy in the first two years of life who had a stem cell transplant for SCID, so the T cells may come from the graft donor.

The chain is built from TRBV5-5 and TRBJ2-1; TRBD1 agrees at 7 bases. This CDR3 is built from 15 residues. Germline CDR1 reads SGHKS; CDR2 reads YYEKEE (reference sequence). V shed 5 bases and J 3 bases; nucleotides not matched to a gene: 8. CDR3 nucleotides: TGTGCCAGCAGTACGACAGGGATATACTACAATGAGCAGTTCTTC. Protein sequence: CASSTTGIYYNEQFF.

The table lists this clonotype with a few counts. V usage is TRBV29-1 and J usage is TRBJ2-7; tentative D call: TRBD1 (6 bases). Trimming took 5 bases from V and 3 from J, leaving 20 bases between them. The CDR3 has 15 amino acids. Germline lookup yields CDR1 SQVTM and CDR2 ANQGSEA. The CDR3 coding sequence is TGCAGCGTTAGGGATTTAAACCGGGACATCTACGAGCAGTACTTC. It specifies CSVRDLNRDIYEQYF.

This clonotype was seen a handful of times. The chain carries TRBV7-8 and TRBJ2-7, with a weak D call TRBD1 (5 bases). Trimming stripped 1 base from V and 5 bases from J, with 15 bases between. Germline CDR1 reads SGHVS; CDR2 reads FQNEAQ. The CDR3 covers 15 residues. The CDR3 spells CASSLGWKGRNEQYF. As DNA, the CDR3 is TGTGCCAGCAGCTTAGGGTGGAAGGGGCGCAACGAGCAGTACTTC.

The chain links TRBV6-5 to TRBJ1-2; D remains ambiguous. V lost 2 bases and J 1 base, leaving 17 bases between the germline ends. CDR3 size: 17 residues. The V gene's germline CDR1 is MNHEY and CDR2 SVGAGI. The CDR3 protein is CASSYTDRERRNYGYTF. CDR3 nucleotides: TGTGCCAGCAGTTACACCGACCGGGAACGGCGTAACTATGGCTACACCTTC.

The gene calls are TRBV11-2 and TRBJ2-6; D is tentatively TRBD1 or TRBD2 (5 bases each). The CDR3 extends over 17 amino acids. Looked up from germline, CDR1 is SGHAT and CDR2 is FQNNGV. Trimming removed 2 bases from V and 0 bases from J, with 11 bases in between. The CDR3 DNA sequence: TGTGCCAGCAGCTTACGAGGGGTTTCCTCTGGGGCCAACGTCCTGACTTTC. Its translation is CASSLRGVSSGANVLTF.

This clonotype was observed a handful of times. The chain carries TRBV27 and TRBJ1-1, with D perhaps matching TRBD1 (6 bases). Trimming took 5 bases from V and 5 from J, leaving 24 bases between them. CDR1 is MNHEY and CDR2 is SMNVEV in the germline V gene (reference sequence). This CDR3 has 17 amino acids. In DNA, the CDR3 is TGTGCCAGCAGTCCTTGGGCCCCTCAGGGAAGGGGGACTGAAGCTTTCTTT. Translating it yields CASSPWAPQGRGTEAFF.

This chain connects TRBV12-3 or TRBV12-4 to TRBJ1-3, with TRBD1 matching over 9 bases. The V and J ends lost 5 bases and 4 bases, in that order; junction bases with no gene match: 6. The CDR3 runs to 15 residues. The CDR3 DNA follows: TGTGCCAGCAGTAACAGGGGGCAGTTCGGAAACACCATATATTTT. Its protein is CASSNRGQFGNTIYF.

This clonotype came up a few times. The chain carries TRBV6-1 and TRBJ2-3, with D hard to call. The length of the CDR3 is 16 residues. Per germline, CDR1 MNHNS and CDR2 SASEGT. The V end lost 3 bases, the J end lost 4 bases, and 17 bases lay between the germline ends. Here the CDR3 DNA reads TGTGCCAGCAGTGACCGGAATGTGCAGGCTTCAGATACGCAGTATTTT. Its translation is CASSDRNVQASDTQYF.

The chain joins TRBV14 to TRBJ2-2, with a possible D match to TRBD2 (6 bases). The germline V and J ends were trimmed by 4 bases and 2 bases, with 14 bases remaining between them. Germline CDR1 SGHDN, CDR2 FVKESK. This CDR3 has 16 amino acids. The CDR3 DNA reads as TGTGCCAGCAGCCGAATGGGACTCACAAACACCGGGGAGCTGTTTTTT. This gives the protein CASSRMGLTNTGELFF.

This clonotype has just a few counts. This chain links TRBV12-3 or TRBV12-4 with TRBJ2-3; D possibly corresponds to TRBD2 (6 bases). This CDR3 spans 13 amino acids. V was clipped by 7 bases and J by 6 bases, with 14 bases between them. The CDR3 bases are TGTGCCAGCACCTGGGACTCAGGGGATACGCAGTATTTT. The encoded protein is CASTWDSGDTQYF.

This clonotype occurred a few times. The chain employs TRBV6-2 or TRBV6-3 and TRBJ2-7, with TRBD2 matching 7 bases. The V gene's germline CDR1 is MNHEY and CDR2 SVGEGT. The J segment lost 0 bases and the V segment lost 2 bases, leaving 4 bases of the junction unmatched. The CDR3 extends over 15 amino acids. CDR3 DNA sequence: TGTGCCAGCAGTTACGGACTAGGGGCCTCCTACGAGCAGTACTTC. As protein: CASSYGLGASYEQYF.

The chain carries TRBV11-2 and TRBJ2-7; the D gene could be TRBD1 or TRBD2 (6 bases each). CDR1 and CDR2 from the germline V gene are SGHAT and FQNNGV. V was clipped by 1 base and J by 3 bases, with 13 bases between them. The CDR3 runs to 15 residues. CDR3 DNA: TGTGCCAGCAGCTTAGTCCCGGGGGCCCTCTACGAGCAGTACTTC. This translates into CASSLVPGALYEQYF.

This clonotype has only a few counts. CDR3 sequence: CASSRGQMIDTEAFF. Here the CDR3 DNA reads TGTGCCAGCAGCCGGGGACAGATGATCGACACTGAAGCTTTCTTT. The genes are TRBV11-2 and TRBJ1-1, with 7 bases aligning to TRBD1. Germline-derived CDR1 and CDR2 are SGHAT and FQNNGV. This CDR3 spans 15 amino acids. V shed 5 bases and J 3 bases; nucleotides not matched to a gene: 9.

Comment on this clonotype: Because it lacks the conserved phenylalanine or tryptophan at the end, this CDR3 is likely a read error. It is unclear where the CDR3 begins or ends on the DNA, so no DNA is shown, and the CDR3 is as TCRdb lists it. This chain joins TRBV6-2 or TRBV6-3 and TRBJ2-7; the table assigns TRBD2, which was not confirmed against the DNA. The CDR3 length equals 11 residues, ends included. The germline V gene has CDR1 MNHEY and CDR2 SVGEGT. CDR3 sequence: CASSFGTGRIL.

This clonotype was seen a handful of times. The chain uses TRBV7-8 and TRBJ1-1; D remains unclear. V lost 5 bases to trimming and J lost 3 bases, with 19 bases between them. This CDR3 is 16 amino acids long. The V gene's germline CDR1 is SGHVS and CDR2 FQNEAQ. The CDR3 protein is CASSGRVTDGDTEAFF. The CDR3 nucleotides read TGTGCCAGCAGCGGAAGAGTTACAGATGGGGACACTGAAGCTTTCTTT. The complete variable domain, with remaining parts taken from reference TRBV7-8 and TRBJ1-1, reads GAGVSQSPRYKVAKRGQDVALRCDPISGHVSLFWYQQALGQGPEFLTYFQNEAQLDKSGLPSDRFFAERPEGSVSTLKIQRTQQEDSAVYLCASSGRVTDGDTEAFFGQGTRLTVV.

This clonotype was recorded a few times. The CDR3 loop reads CASSFRDWGEQYF. CDR3 in DNA: TGTGCCAGCAGTTTCCGTGATTGGGGCGAGCAGTACTTC. The chain has TRBV27 and TRBJ2-7; D ambiguous. This CDR3 contains 13 residues. Trimming removed 3 bases from V and 6 bases from J, with 12 bases in between. The germline V gene has CDR1 MNHEY and CDR2 SMNVEV (reference sequence).

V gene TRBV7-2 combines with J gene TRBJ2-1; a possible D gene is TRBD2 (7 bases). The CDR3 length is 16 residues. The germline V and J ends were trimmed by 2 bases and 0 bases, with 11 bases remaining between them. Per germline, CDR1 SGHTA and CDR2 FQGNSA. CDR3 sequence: CASSLRGGASYNEQFF. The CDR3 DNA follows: TGTGCCAGCAGCTTAAGGGGGGGGGCCTCCTACAATGAGCAGTTCTTC.

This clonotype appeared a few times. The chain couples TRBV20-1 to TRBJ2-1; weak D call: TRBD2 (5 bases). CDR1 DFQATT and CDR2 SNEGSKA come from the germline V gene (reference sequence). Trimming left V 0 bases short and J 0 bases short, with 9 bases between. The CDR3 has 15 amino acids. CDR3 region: CSAREERSSYNEQFF. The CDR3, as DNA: TGCAGTGCTAGAGAAGAGCGGAGCTCCTACAATGAGCAGTTCTTC.

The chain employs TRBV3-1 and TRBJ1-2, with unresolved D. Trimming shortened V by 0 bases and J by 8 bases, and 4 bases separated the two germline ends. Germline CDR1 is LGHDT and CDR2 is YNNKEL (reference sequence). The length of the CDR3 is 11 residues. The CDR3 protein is CASSQENGYTF. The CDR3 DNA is TGTGCCAGCAGCCAAGAAAACGGCTACACCTTC.

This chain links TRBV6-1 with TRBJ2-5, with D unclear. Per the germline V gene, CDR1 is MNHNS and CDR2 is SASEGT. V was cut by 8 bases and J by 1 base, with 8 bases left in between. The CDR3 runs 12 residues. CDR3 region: CASHRSQETQYF. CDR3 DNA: TGTGCCAGCCACCGGAGCCAAGAGACCCAGTACTTC.

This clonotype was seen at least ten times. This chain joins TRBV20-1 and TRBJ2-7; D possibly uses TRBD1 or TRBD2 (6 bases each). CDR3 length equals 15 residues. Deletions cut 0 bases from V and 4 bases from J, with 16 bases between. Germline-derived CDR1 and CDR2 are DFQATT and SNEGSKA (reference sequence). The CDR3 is CSARDRVGGWYEQYF. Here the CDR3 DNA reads TGCAGTGCTAGAGATCGCGTCGGGGGCTGGTACGAGCAGTACTTC.

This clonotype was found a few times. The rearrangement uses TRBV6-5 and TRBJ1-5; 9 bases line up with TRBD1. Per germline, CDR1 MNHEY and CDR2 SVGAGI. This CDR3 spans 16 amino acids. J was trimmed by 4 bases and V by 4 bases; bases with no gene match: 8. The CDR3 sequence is CASSSRPGQGNQPQHF. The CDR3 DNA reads TGTGCCAGCAGTTCCCGTCCGGGACAGGGTAATCAGCCCCAGCATTTT.

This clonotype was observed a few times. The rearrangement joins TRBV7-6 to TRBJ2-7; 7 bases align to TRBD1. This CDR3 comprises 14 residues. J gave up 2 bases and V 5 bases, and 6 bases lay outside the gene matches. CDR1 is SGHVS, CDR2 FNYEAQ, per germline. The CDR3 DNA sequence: TGTGCCAGCAGCCCCGGACAGGTCACCTACGAGCAGTACTTC. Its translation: CASSPGQVTYEQYF.

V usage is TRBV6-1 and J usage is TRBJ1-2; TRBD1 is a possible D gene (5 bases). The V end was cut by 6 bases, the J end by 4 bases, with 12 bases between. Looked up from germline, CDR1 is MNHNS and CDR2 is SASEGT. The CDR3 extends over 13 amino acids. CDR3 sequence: CASSLRETYGYTF. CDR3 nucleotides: TGTGCCAGCAGCCTCAGGGAGACCTATGGCTACACCTTC.

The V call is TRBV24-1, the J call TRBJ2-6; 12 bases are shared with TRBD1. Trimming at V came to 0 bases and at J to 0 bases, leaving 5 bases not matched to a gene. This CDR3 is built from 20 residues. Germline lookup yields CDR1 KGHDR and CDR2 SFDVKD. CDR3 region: CATSDLGTGGKTSGANVLTF. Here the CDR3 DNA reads TGTGCCACCAGTGATTTGGGGACAGGGGGCAAGACCTCTGGGGCCAACGTCCTGACTTTC.

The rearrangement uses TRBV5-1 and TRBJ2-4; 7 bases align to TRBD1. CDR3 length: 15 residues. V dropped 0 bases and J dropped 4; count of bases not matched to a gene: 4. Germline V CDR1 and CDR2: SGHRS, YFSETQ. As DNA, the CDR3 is TGCGCCAGCAGCTTGGGGACAGGAGCTAAAAACATTCAGTACTTC. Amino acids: CASSLGTGAKNIQYF.

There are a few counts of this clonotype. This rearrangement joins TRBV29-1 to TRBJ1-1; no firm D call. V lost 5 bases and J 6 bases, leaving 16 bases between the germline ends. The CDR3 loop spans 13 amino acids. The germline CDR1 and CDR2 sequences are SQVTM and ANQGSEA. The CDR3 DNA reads TGCAGCGTTAAGAGGCGTCTCTCCGCTGAAGCTTTCTTT. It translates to CSVKRRLSAEAFF.

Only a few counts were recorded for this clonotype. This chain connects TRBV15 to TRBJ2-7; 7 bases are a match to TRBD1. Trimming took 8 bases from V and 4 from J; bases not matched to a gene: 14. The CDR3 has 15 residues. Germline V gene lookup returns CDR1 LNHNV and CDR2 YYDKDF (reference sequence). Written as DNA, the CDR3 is TGTGCCACCCGGGCAACCGGGACAGTGAGTTACGAGCAGTACTTC. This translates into CATRATGTVSYEQYF. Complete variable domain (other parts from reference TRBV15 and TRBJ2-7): DAMVIQNPRYQVTQFGKPVTLSCSQTLNHNVMYWYQQKSSQAPKLLFHYYDKDFNNEADTPDNFQSRRPNTSFCFLDIRSPGLGDTAMYLCATRATGTVSYEQYFGPGTRLTVT.